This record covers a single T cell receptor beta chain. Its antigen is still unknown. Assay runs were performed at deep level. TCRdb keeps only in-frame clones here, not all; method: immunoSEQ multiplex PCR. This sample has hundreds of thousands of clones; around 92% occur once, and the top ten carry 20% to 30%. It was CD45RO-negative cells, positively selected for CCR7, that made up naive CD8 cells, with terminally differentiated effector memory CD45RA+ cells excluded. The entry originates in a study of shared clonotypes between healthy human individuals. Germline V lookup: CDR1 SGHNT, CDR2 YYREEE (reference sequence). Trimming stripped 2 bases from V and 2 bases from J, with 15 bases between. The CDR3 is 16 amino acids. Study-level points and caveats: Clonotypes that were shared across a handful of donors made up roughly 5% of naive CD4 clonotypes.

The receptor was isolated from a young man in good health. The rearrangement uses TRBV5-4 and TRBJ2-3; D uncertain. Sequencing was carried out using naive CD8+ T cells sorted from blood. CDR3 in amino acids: CASSFYARNLTDTQYF. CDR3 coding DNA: TGTGCCAGCAGCTTCTACGCCAGGAATCTCACAGATACGCAGTATTTT.